This T cell receptor beta chain was retrieved from a study of cytomegalovirus exposure and HLA in healthy donors. Amplification used 60 Vbeta primers and 13 Jbeta primers. In the original workflow: Roughly 11 million shared chains were among the about 80 million unique TCR beta chains that a later analysis counted. Assay used: immunoSEQ multiplex PCR; TCRdb lists only in-frame clones, some missing. V and J calls and clone size come straight from that table; D and trimming were deduced from the DNA. The sample consists of roughly 180,000 clones, roughly 84% of them appearing once. CDR3 length: 13 residues. Trimming took 1 base from V and 10 from J; bases not matched to a gene: 4. Germline V gives CDR1 SGHTA, CDR2 FQGTGA.

The chain carries TRBV7-3 and TRBJ2-1; 7 nucleotides align to TRBD2. The source of this sequence is a man in his thirties or forties in good health and CMV-seronegative. Sequencing used PBMCs. The CDR3 sequence: CASSLILAEEQFF. The CDR3 DNA reads as TGTGCCAGCAGCTTAATCCTAGCGGAGGAGCAGTTCTTC.